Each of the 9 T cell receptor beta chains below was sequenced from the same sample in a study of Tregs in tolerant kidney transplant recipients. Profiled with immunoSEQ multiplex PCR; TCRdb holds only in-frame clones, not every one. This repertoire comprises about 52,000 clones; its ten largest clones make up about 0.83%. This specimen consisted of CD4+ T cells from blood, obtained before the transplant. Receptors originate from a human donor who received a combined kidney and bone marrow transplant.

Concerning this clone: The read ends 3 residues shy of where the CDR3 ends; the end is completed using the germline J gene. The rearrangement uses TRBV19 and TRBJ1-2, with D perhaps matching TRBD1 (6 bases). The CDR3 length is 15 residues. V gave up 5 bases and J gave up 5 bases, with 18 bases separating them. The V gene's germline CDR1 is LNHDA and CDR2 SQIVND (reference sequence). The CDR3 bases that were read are TGTGCCAGTAGTTCTTCAGGGGCCAATGGGTATGGC. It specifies CASSSSGANGYG. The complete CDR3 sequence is CASSSSGANGYGYTF.

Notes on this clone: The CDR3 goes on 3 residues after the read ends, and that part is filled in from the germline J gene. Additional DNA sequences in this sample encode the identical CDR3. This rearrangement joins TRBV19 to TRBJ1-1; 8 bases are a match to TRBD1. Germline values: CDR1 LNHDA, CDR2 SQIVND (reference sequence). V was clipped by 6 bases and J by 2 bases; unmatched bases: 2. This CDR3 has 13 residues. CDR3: CASRDRENTEAFF. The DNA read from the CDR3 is TGTGCCAGTAGGGACAGGGAAAACACTGAA.

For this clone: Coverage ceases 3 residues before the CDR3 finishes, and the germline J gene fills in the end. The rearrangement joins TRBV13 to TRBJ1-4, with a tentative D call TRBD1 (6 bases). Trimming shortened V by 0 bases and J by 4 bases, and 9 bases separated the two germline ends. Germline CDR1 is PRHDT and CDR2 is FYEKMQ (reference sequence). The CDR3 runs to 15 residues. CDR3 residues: CASSLGDRHNEKLFF. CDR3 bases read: TGTGCCAGCAGCTTAGGGGACAGACATAATGAAAAA.

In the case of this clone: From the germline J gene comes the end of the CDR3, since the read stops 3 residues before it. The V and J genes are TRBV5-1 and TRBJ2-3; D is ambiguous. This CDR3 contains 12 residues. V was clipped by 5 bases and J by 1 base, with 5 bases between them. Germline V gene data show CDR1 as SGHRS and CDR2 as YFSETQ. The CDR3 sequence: CASSSGTDTQYF. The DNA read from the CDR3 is TGCGCCAGCAGTTCAGGCACAGATACG.

CDR3 DNA, as far as it was read: TGTGCCAGCTCACCGAACGACAGGACTAGTAACACTGAA. This gives the protein CASSPNDRTSNTE. The entire CDR3 is CASSPNDRTSNTEAFF. The chain is built from TRBV18 and TRBJ1-1, with D perhaps TRBD1 (6 bases). The sequenced fragment ends 3 residues before the CDR3 boundary, so the rest is inferred from the germline J gene. V lost 3 bases and J lost 2, with 16 bases in between. The germline V gene encodes CDR1 KGHSH and CDR2 LQKENI. The CDR3 contains 16 residues.

CDR3 sequence: CASSPHSITGELFF. CDR3 DNA, as far as it was read: TGCGCCAGCAGCCCCCATAGTATCACCGGGGAG. The chain employs TRBV5-1 and TRBJ2-2; D is undetermined. The DNA ends 3 residues before the CDR3 does, and the rest of the CDR3 is filled in from the germline J gene. The V gene's germline CDR1 is SGHRS and CDR2 YFSETQ. With 4 bases removed from V and 4 bases from J, the gap between germline ends came to 11 bases. The CDR3 totals 14 residues.

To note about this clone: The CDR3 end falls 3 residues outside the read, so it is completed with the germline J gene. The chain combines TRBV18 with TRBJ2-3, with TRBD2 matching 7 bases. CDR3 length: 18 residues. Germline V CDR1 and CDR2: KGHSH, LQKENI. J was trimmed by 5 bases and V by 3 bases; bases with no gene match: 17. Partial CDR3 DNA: TGTGCCAGCTCACCGATTTTCGCTGCGGGAGACGGGCAAGATACG. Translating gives CASSPIFAAGDGQDT. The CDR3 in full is CASSPIFAAGDGQDTQYF. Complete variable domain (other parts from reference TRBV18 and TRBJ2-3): NAGVMQNPRHLVRRRGQEARLRCSPMKGHSHVYWYRQLPEEGLKFMVYLQKENIIDESGMPKERFSAEFPKEGPSILRIQQVVRGDSAAYFCASSPIFAAGDGQDTQYFGPGTRLTVL.

The part of the CDR3 DNA that was read is TGTGCCAGCAAGGGAGGGGTCTTGGGAAACACC. Residues: CASKGGVLGNT. The entire CDR3 protein reads CASKGGVLGNTIYF. The chain combines TRBV2 with TRBJ1-3; D is possibly TRBD1 (5 bases). The read is 3 residues too short to cover the CDR3 end, so that end is filled in from the germline J gene. V lost 7 bases and J lost 4, with 14 bases in between. Germline V gives CDR1 SNHLY, CDR2 FYNNEI. This CDR3 is built from 14 residues.

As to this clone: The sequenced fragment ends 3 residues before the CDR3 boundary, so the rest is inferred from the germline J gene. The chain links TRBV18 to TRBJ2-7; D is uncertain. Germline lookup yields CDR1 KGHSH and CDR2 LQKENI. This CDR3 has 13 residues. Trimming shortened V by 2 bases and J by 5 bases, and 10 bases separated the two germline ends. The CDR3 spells CASSPDRSDEQYF. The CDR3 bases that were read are TGTGCCAGCTCACCAGATCGCTCGGACGAG.